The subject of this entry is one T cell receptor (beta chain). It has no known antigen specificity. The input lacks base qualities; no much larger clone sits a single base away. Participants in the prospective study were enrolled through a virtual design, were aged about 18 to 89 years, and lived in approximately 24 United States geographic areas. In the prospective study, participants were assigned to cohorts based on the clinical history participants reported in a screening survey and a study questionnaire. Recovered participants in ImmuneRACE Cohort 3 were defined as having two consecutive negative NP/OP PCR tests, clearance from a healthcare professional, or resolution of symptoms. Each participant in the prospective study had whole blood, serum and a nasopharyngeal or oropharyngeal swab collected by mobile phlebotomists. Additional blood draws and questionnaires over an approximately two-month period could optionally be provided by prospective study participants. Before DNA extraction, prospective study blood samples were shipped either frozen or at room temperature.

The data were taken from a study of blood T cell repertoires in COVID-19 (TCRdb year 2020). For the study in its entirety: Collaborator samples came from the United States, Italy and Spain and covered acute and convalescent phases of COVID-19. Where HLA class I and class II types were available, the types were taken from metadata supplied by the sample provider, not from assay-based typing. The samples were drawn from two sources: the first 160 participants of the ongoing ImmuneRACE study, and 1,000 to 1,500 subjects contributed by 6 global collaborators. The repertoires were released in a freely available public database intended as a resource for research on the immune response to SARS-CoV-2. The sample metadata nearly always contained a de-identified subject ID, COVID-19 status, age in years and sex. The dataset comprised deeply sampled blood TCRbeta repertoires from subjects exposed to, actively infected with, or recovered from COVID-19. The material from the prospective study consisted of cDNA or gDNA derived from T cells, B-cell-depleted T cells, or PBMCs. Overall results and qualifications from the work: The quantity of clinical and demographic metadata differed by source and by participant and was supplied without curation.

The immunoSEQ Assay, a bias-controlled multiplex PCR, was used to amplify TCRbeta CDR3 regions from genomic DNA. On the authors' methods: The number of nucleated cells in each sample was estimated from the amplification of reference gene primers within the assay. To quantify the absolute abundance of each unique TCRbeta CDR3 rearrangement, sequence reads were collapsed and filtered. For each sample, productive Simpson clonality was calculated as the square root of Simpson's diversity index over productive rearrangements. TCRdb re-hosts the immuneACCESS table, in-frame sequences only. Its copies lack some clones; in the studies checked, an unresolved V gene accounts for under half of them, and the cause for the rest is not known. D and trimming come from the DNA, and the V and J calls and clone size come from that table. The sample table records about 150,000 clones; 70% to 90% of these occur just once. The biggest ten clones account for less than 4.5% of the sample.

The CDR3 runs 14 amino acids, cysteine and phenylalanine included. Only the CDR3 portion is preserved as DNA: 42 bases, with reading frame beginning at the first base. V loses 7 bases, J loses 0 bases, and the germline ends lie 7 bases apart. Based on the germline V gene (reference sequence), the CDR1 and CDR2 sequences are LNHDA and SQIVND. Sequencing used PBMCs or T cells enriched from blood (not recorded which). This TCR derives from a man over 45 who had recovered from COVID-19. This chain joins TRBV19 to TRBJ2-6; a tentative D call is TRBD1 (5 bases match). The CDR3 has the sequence CASIGHSGANVLTF. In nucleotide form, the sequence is TGTGCCAGTATCGGACACTCTGGGGCCAACGTCCTGACTTTC.